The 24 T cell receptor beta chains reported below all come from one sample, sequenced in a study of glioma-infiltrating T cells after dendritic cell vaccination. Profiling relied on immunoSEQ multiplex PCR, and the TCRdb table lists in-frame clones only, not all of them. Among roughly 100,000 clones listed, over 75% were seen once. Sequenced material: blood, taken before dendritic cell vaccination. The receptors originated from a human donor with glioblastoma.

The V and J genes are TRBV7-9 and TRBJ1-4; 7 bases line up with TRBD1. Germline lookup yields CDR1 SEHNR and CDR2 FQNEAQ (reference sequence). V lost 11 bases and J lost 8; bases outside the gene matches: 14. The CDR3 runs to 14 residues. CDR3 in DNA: TGTGCCGCCCAGGGGGGCAGGGCAGGAGAAAAACTGTTTTTT. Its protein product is CAAQGGRAGEKLFF. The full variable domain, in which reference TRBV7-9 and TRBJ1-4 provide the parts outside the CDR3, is DTGVSQNPRHKITKRGQNVTFRCDPISEHNRLYWYRQTLGQGPEFLTYFQNEAQLEKSRLLSDRFSAERPKGSFSTLEIQRTEQGDSAMYLCAAQGGRAGEKLFFGSGTQLSVL.

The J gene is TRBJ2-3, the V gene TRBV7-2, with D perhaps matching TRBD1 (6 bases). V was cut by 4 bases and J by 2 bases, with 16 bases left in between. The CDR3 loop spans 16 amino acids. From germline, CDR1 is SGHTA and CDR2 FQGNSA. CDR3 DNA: TGTGCCAGCAGCTCAGGACCGGGACAAGACACAGATACGCAGTATTTT. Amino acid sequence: CASSSGPGQDTDTQYF.

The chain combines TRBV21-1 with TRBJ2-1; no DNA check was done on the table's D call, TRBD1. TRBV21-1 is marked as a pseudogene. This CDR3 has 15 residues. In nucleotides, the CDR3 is TGTGCCACCCTCTACGGACAGGGATCCTACAATGAGCAGTTCTTC. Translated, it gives CATLYGQGSYNEQFF.

The CDR3 DNA sequence: TGTGCCAGCAAAAGTTTGACAGACTACGAGCAGTACTTC. It translates to CASKSLTDYEQYF. The chain is built from TRBV2 and TRBJ2-7, with D perhaps matching TRBD1 (5 bases). The V gene's germline CDR1 is SNHLY and CDR2 FYNNEI. The CDR3 has 13 amino acids. V lost 7 bases to trimming and J lost 3 bases, with 13 bases between them. Filled out from reference TRBV2 and TRBJ2-7, the complete variable domain reads EPEVTQTPSHQVTQMGQEVILRCVPISNHLYFYWYRQILGQKVEFLVSFYNNEISEKSEIFDDQFSVERPDGSNFTLKIRSTKLEDSAMYFCASKSLTDYEQYFGPGTRLTVT.

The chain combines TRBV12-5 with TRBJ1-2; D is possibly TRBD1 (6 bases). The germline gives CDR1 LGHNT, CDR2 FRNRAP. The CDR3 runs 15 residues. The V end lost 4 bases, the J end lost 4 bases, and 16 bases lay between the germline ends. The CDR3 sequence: CASGSSQGGGYGYTF. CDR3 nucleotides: TGTGCTAGTGGTTCGTCGCAGGGAGGGGGCTATGGCTACACCTTC.

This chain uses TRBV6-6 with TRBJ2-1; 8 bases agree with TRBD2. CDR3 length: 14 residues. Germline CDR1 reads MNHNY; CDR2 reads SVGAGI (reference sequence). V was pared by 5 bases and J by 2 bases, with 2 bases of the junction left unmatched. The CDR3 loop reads CASSLGLAYNEQFF. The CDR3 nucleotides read TGTGCCAGCAGTCTGGGACTAGCCTACAATGAGCAGTTCTTC.

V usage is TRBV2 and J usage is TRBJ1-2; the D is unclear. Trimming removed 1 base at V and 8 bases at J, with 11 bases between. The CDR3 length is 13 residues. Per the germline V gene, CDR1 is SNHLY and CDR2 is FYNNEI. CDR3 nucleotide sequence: TGTGCCAGCAGTGAAGTTTGGGAGGGAGGCTACACCTTC. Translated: CASSEVWEGGYTF.

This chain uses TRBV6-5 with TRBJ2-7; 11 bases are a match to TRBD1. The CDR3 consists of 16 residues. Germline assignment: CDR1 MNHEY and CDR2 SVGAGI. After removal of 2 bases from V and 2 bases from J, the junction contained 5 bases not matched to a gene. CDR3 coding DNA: TGTGCCAGCAGTTACACTGGGACAGGGGGAACCTACGAGCAGTACTTC. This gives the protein CASSYTGTGGTYEQYF.

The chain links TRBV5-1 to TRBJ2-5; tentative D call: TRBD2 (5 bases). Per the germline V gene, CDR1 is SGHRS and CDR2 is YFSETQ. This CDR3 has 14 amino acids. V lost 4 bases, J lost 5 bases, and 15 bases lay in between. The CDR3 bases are TGCGCCAGCAGCAGAATCCGGACGGGGGAGACCCAGTACTTC. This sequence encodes CASSRIRTGETQYF.

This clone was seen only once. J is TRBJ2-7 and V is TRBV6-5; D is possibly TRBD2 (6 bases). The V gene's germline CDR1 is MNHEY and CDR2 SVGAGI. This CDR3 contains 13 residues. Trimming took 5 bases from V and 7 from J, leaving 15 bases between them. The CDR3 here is CASSDIPGGEQYF. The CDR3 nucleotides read TGTGCCAGCAGTGACATACCCGGGGGTGAGCAGTACTTC.

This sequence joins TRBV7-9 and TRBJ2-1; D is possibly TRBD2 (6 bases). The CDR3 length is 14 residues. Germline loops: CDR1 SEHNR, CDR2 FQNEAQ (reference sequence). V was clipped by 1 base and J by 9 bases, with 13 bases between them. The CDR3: CASSLGRETSEQFF. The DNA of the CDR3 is TGTGCCAGCAGCTTAGGACGGGAGACAAGTGAGCAGTTCTTC.

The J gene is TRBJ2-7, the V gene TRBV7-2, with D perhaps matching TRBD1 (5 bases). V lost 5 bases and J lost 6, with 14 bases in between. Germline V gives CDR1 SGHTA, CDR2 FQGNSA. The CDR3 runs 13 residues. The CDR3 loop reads CASSRNRFGEQYF. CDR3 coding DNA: TGTGCCAGCAGCCGGAACAGGTTTGGCGAGCAGTACTTC.

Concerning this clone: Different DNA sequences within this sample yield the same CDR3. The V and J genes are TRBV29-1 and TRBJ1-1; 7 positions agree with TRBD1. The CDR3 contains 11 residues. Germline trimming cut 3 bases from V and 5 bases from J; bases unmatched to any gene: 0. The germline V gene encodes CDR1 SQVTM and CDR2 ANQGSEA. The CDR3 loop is CSVDRGTEAFF. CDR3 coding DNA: TGCAGCGTTGACAGGGGGACTGAAGCTTTCTTT.

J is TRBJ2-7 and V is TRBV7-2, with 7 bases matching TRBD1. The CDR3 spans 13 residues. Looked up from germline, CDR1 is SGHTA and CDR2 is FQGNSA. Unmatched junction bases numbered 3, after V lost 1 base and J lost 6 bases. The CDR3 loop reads CASSLGGGGEQYF. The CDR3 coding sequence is TGTGCCAGCAGCTTAGGAGGGGGCGGCGAGCAGTACTTC.

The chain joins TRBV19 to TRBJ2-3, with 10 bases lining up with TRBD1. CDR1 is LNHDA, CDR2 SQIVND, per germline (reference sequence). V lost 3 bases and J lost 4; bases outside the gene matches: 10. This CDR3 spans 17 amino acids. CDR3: CASSIARTGGSADTQYF. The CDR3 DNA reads TGTGCCAGTAGTATCGCCCGGACAGGGGGTAGCGCAGATACGCAGTATTTT.

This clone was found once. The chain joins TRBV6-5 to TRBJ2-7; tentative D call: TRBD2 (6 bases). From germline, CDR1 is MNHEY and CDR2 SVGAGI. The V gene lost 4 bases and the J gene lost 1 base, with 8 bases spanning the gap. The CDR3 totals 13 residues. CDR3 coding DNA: TGTGCCAGCAGTTTGGCGGGGTCCTACGAGCAGTACTTC. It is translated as CASSLAGSYEQYF.

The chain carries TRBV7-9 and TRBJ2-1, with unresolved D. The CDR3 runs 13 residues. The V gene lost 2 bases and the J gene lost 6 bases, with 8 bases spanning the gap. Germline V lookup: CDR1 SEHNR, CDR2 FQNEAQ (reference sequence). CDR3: CASSLLRSNEQFF. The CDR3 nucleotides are TGTGCCAGCAGCTTACTTAGATCCAATGAGCAGTTCTTC.

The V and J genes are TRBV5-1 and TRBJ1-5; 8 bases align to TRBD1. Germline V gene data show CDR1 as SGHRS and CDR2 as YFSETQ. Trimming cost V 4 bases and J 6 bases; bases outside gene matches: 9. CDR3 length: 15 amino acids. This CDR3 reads CASSQTGGIGQPQHF. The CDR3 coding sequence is TGCGCCAGCAGCCAAACAGGGGGGATAGGTCAGCCCCAGCATTTT.

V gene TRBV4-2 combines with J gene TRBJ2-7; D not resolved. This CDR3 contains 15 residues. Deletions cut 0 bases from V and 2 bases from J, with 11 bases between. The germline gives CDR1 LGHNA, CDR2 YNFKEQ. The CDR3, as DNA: TGTGCCAGCAGCCAAGATAGAGGAACCCCCTACGAGCAGTACTTC. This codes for CASSQDRGTPYEQYF.

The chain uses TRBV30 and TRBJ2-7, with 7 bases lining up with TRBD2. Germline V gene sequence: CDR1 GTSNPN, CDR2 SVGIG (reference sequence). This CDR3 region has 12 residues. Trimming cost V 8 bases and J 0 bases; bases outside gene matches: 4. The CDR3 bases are TGTGCCCGGGGGACTAACTCCTACGAGCAGTACTTC. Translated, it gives CARGTNSYEQYF. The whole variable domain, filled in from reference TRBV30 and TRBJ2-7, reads SQTIHQWPATLVQPVGSPLSLECTVEGTSNPNLYWYRQAAGRGLQLLFYSVGIGQISSEVPQNLSASRPQDRQFILSSKKLLLSDSGFYLCARGTNSYEQYFGPGTRLTVT.

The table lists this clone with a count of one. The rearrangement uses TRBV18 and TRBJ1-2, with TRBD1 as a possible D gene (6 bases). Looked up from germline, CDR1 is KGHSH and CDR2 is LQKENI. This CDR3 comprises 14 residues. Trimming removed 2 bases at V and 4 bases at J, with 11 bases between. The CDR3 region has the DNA TGTGCCAGCTCACCAGGGGGCCTGGGCTATGGCTACACCTTC. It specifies CASSPGGLGYGYTF.

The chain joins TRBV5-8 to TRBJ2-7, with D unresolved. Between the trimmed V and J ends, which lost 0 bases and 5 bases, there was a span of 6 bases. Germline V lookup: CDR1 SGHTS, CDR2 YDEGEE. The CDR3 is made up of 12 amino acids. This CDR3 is CASSLGSNEQYF. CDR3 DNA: TGTGCCAGCAGCTTGGGTTCAAACGAGCAGTACTTC.

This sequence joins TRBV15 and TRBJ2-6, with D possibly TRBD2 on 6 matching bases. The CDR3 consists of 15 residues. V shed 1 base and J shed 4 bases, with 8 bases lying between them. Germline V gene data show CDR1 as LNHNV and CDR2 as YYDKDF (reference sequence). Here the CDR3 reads CATSRGRVGANVLTF. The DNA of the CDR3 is TGTGCCACCAGCAGAGGGAGGGTGGGGGCCAACGTCCTGACTTTC.

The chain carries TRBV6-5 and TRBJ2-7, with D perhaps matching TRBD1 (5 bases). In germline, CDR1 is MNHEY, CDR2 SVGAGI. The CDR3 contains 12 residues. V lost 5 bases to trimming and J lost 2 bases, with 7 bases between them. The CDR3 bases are TGTGCCAGCAGTCCGGACACCTACGAGCAGTACTTC. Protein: CASSPDTYEQYF.